A selection of T cell receptor beta chains follows, all from one sample in a study of spatial heterogeneity in lung cancer. TCRdb reanalysed the 5' RACE reads using MiXCR and keeps one entry per CDR3 protein. The table lists roughly 1,800 distinct CDR3 sequences, 24% of them singletons. The specimen comprised normal lung tissue next to the tumor, sampled at surgery. The receptors shown here come from a male donor with early-stage non-small cell lung cancer. Both conserved end residues are part of each CDR3. The D gene is left open where the match is weak. Size is omitted from some rows. Given values are once, few, many or a class for expanded clones.

v_gene: TRBV2
j_gene: TRBJ2-1
abundance: .
d_gene: TRBD2
CDR3aa: CASSEFLAGGNEQFF
CDR3nt: TGTGCCAGCAGTGAATTCCTAGCGGGGGGAAATGAGCAGTTCTTC

v_gene: TRBV4-3
j_gene: TRBJ1-5
abundance: .
d_gene: .
CDR3aa: CASSQEVNQPQHF
CDR3nt: TGCGCCAGCAGCCAAGAGGTCAATCAGCCCCAGCATTTT

v_gene: TRBV10-2
j_gene: TRBJ2-2
abundance: large
d_gene: TRBD2
CDR3aa: CASSYGTSGGAGNTGELFF
CDR3nt: TGCGCCAGCAGTTATGGGACTAGCGGGGGGGCCGGGAACACCGGGGAGCTGTTTTTT

v_gene: TRBV7-9
j_gene: TRBJ2-3
abundance: .
d_gene: .
CDR3aa: CASSEPQGTSTDTQYF
CDR3nt: TGTGCCAGCAGCGAACCCCAGGGTACTAGCACAGATACGCAGTATTTT

v_gene: TRBV7-2
j_gene: TRBJ2-7
abundance: .
d_gene: .
CDR3aa: CASSLDPEVAYEQYF
CDR3nt: TGTGCCAGCAGCTTAGATCCCGAGGTGGCCTACGAGCAGTACTTC

v_gene: TRBV6-5
j_gene: TRBJ1-3
abundance: medium-sized
d_gene: .
CDR3aa: CASSYSYSGNTIYF
CDR3nt: TGTGCCAGCAGTTACTCCTACTCTGGAAACACCATATATTTT

v_gene: TRBV20-1
j_gene: TRBJ2-1
abundance: .
d_gene: TRBD2
CDR3aa: CSAGGLAGEFRDEQFF
CDR3nt: TGCAGTGCTGGGGGACTAGCGGGAGAGTTTAGGGATGAGCAGTTCTTC

v_gene: TRBV7-2
j_gene: TRBJ2-7
abundance: few
d_gene: .
CDR3aa: CASSLAPLSYEQYF
CDR3nt: TGTGCCAGCAGCTTAGCGCCACTTTCCTACGAGCAGTACTTC

v_gene: TRBV28
j_gene: TRBJ2-7
abundance: medium-sized
d_gene: .
CDR3aa: CASSLHGEQYF
CDR3nt: TGTGCCAGCAGTTTACACGGCGAGCAGTACTTC

v_gene: TRBV12-3/TRBV12-4
j_gene: TRBJ1-2
abundance: few
d_gene: .
CDR3aa: CASSPGQYGYTF
CDR3nt: TGTGCCAGCAGTCCTGGACAGTATGGCTACACCTTC

v_gene: TRBV6-5
j_gene: TRBJ1-2
abundance: few
d_gene: TRBD1
CDR3aa: CASSYLTGNYGYTF
CDR3nt: TGTGCCAGCAGTTACCTGACAGGGAACTATGGCTACACCTTC

v_gene: TRBV20-1
j_gene: TRBJ2-7
abundance: few
d_gene: TRBD1
CDR3aa: CSALPGTEFYEQYF
CDR3nt: TGCAGTGCTTTACCCGGGACAGAGTTCTACGAGCAGTACTTC

v_gene: TRBV29-1
j_gene: TRBJ2-5
abundance: many
d_gene: .
CDR3aa: CSVRDRGTQYF
CDR3nt: TGCAGCGTACGAGACAGAGGGACCCAGTACTTC

v_gene: TRBV5-5
j_gene: TRBJ1-1
abundance: .
d_gene: .
CDR3aa: CASSPQITQGRKEAFF
CDR3nt: TGTGCCAGCAGCCCACAGATAACTCAGGGAAGAAAGGAAGCTTTCTTT

v_gene: TRBV7-2
j_gene: TRBJ2-1
abundance: .
d_gene: .
CDR3aa: CASSLGSGTPSYNEQFF
CDR3nt: TGTGCCAGCAGCTTAGGGTCCGGGACACCCTCCTACAATGAGCAGTTCTTC

v_gene: TRBV15
j_gene: TRBJ2-7
abundance: few
d_gene: .
CDR3aa: CATSGAPGLRYYEQYF
CDR3nt: TGTGCCACCAGCGGAGCCCCGGGACTTCGTTACTACGAGCAGTACTTC

v_gene: TRBV4-1
j_gene: TRBJ1-3
abundance: .
d_gene: .
CDR3aa: CASSQDRGSGNTIYF
CDR3nt: TGCGCCAGCAGCCAAGATCGGGGCTCTGGAAACACCATATATTTT

v_gene: TRBV20-1
j_gene: TRBJ2-3
abundance: .
d_gene: .
CDR3aa: CSATPGLTTDTQYF
CDR3nt: TGCAGTGCTACCCCGGGACTTACCACAGATACGCAGTATTTT

v_gene: TRBV5-1
j_gene: TRBJ1-2
abundance: few
d_gene: .
CDR3aa: CASRITSNYGYTF
CDR3nt: TGCGCCAGCAGGATCACCTCTAACTATGGCTACACCTTC

v_gene: TRBV7-2
j_gene: TRBJ2-2
abundance: medium-sized
d_gene: .
CDR3aa: CASSPRGGAANTGELFF
CDR3nt: TGTGCCAGCAGCCCAAGAGGGGGGGCAGCGAACACCGGGGAGCTGTTTTTT

v_gene: TRBV6-5
j_gene: TRBJ1-6
abundance: .
d_gene: .
CDR3aa: CASSEGRPPLHF
CDR3nt: TGTGCCAGCAGTGAAGGGAGGCCACCCCTCCACTTT

v_gene: TRBV28
j_gene: TRBJ2-4
abundance: few
d_gene: .
CDR3aa: CASSSNMGAKNIQYF
CDR3nt: TGTGCCAGCAGTTCGAACATGGGAGCCAAAAACATTCAGTACTTC

v_gene: TRBV28
j_gene: TRBJ2-3
abundance: .
d_gene: TRBD2
CDR3aa: CASENAGEGGTDTQYF
CDR3nt: TGTGCCAGCGAAAACGCGGGGGAGGGTGGCACAGATACGCAGTATTTT

v_gene: TRBV28
j_gene: TRBJ2-1
abundance: .
d_gene: TRBD2
CDR3aa: CASSLHSGRGGQFF
CDR3nt: TGTGCCAGCAGTTTACATAGCGGGAGGGGCGGGCAGTTCTTC

v_gene: TRBV20-1
j_gene: TRBJ2-2
abundance: .
d_gene: .
CDR3aa: CSARGGWEPGELFF
CDR3nt: TGCAGTGCTAGAGGAGGGTGGGAGCCCGGGGAGCTGTTTTTT

v_gene: TRBV12-3/TRBV12-4
j_gene: TRBJ2-3
abundance: few
d_gene: .
CDR3aa: CASIFSDSFTDTQYF
CDR3nt: TGTGCCAGCATCTTCTCTGACAGCTTCACAGATACGCAGTATTTT

v_gene: TRBV7-6
j_gene: TRBJ2-5
abundance: large
d_gene: .
CDR3aa: CASSQSLDTQYF
CDR3nt: TGTGCCAGCAGCCAAAGTTTGGATACCCAGTACTTC

v_gene: TRBV6-1
j_gene: TRBJ2-7
abundance: .
d_gene: .
CDR3aa: CASSENPFREQYF
CDR3nt: TGTGCCAGCAGTGAAAATCCATTCAGAGAGCAGTACTTC

v_gene: TRBV7-2
j_gene: TRBJ1-5
abundance: .
d_gene: TRBD1
CDR3aa: CASSLVPGQGAYSNQPQHF
CDR3nt: TGTGCCAGCAGCTTAGTTCCCGGACAGGGAGCCTATAGCAATCAGCCCCAGCATTTT

v_gene: TRBV20-1
j_gene: TRBJ2-1
abundance: medium-sized
d_gene: TRBD2
CDR3aa: CSARDPSGGGSYNEQFF
CDR3nt: TGCAGTGCTAGAGATCCTAGCGGGGGGGGCTCCTACAATGAGCAGTTCTTC

v_gene: TRBV5-1
j_gene: TRBJ2-6
abundance: .
d_gene: .
CDR3aa: CASSTRPGNSGANVLTF
CDR3nt: TGCGCCAGCAGCACCCGACCCGGTAACTCTGGGGCCAACGTCCTGACTTTC

v_gene: TRBV29-1
j_gene: TRBJ2-5
abundance: .
d_gene: TRBD2
CDR3aa: CSGFRSGEETQYF
CDR3nt: TGCAGCGGTTTCCGAAGCGGGGAGGAGACCCAGTACTTC

v_gene: TRBV3-1
j_gene: TRBJ2-2
abundance: .
d_gene: .
CDR3aa: CASSQYGGTGELFF
CDR3nt: TGTGCCAGCAGCCAATATGGAGGCACCGGGGAGCTGTTTTTT

v_gene: TRBV10-3
j_gene: TRBJ2-3
abundance: medium-sized
d_gene: .
CDR3aa: CAISEMTRTSTDTQYF
CDR3nt: TGTGCCATCAGTGAGATGACTAGGACTAGCACAGATACGCAGTATTTT

v_gene: TRBV13
j_gene: TRBJ2-4
abundance: once
d_gene: TRBD2
CDR3aa: CASSLWGGIQYF
CDR3nt: TGTGCCAGCAGCCTCTGGGGGGGCATTCAGTACTTC

v_gene: TRBV20-1
j_gene: TRBJ2-5
abundance: medium-sized
d_gene: .
CDR3aa: CSAAGLIQETQYF
CDR3nt: TGCAGTGCTGCCGGACTTATTCAAGAGACCCAGTACTTC

v_gene: TRBV5-4
j_gene: TRBJ2-3
abundance: .
d_gene: .
CDR3aa: CASSAPISTDTQYF
CDR3nt: TGTGCCAGCAGCGCTCCGATCAGCACAGATACGCAGTATTTT